The sequence of this T cell receptor beta chain was determined in a study of blood T cell repertoires in COVID-19. About the study: Both acute and convalescent COVID-19 samples were obtained from the United States, Italy and Spain. From T cells, B-cell-depleted T cells, or PBMCs came the material, which was cDNA or gDNA.

The germline V gene encodes CDR1 MDHEN and CDR2 SYDVKM. The ends were cut back, 3 bases at V and 4 bases at J, with 13 bases in the middle. The CDR3 runs 15 residues. In the source study's methods: Reference gene primer amplification gave estimated nucleated cell counts. Method: immunoSEQ multiplex PCR; TCRdb's copy keeps in-frame clones and lacks some. The V and J calls and the clone size are those of that table, but D and trimming were determined from the DNA. The sample shows roughly 60,000 clones, roughly 90% of them seen only once. This chain connects TRBV28 to TRBJ1-5; a possible D gene is TRBD1 (6 bases). Sequencing used peripheral blood. The TCR was taken from a human donor in a cohort sampled during active COVID-19. The CDR3 reads CASSFTRGENQPQHF. The CDR3 DNA sequence: TGTGCCAGCAGTTTCACCAGGGGCGAGAATCAGCCCCAGCATTTT. Full variable domain (outside the CDR3, taken from reference TRBV28 and TRBJ1-5): DVKVTQSSRYLVKRTGEKVFLECVQDMDHENMFWYRQDPGLGLRLIYFSYDVKMKEKGDIPEGYSVSREKKERFSLILESASTNQTSMYLCASSFTRGENQPQHFGDGTRLSIL.